One and the same sample provided the 7 T cell receptor beta chains below, sequenced in a study of blood T cell repertoires in COVID-19. Sequencing was performed with immunoSEQ multiplex PCR; in TCRdb, only in-frame clones are kept and a portion is missing. The sample has roughly 110,000 clones; around four fifths are singletons. Source material: peripheral blood. Receptors were obtained from a woman in her 70s with acute or convalescent COVID-19.

V and J are TRBV5-1 and TRBJ2-3, with 8 nucleotides matching TRBD2. Germline V gene lookup returns CDR1 SGHRS and CDR2 YFSETQ. This CDR3 is built from 14 residues. After removal of 0 bases from V and 8 bases from J, the junction contained 5 bases not matched to a gene. CDR3 protein: CASSLDGGARTQYF. The CDR3 DNA reads as TGCGCCAGCAGCTTGGACGGGGGGGCTCGTACGCAGTATTTT.

The DNA for the CDR3 is TGTGCCAGCAGTGAAGGTTTTTCGCCGCGCGGCTACACCTTC. It is translated as CASSEGFSPRGYTF. The chain is built from TRBV2 and TRBJ1-2; D is undetermined. The CDR3 has 14 residues. V shed 1 base and J shed 8 bases, with 14 bases lying between them. The V gene's germline CDR1 is SNHLY and CDR2 FYNNEI.

With regard to this clone: Other DNA sequences in the same sample also yield this CDR3. V and J are TRBV2 and TRBJ2-5; 9 bases agree with TRBD1. Germline CDR1 SNHLY, CDR2 FYNNEI. After removal of 5 bases from V and 2 bases from J, the junction contained 3 bases not matched to a gene. This CDR3 comprises 14 residues. CDR3 DNA: TGTGCCAGCAGTCCAGACAGGGGGCAAGAGACCCAGTACTTC. Residues: CASSPDRGQETQYF.

The V and J genes are TRBV10-3 and TRBJ2-7; 7 bases match TRBD1. The CDR3 consists of 14 residues. From germline, CDR1 is ENHRY and CDR2 SYGVKD. V gave up 10 bases and J gave up 1 base; unmatched junction bases: 10. The CDR3 DNA reads as TGTGCCACCCAATCGGGGACAGAATCCTACGAGCAGTACTTC. It is translated as CATQSGTESYEQYF.

This clone was found once. The genes are TRBV5-1 and TRBJ2-3; maybe TRBD1 (6 bases). The V gene's germline CDR1 is SGHRS and CDR2 YFSETQ. V gave up 3 bases and J gave up 2 bases, with 10 bases separating them. The CDR3 covers 14 residues. The CDR3 reads CASSSDRPTDTQYF. CDR3 DNA sequence: TGCGCCAGCAGCTCCGACAGGCCCACAGATACGCAGTATTTT.

The chain couples TRBV2 to TRBJ2-5, with TRBD1 matching 7 bases. The V gene's germline CDR1 is SNHLY and CDR2 FYNNEI. Unmatched junction bases numbered 2, after V lost 5 bases and J lost 5 bases. The CDR3 sequence is 12 residues long. CDR3 sequence reads: CASSLDRETQYF. DNA for the CDR3: TGTGCCAGCAGTCTGGACAGGGAGACCCAGTACTTC.

This chain connects TRBV19 to TRBJ2-1, with D possibly being TRBD2 (6 bases). The V end was cut by 6 bases, the J end by 0 bases, with 12 bases between. The CDR3 contains 15 residues. Germline V gives CDR1 LNHDA, CDR2 SQIVND (reference sequence). This CDR3 reads CASSRDSSSYNEQFF. The CDR3 nucleotides read TGTGCCAGTAGCCGGGACTCCAGCTCCTACAATGAGCAGTTCTTC.